This T cell receptor beta chain was sequenced for a study of T-cell reconstitution after alpha-beta-depleted transplantation in children. Unique molecular identifiers were incorporated when the TCRbeta library was constructed. MiXCR was run by TCRdb on the PCR reads, yielding one entry per CDR3 protein. In the table there are about 200,000 distinct CDR3 sequences, just over 14% of which are singletons. The germline gives CDR1 ENHRY, CDR2 SYGVKD. Deletions cut 3 bases from V and 5 bases from J, with 18 bases between. The length of the CDR3 is 16 residues. This clonotype was counted at least ten times. This clonotype originated in a human donor who donated a stem cell graft to a child with acute lymphoblastic leukemia. Source: PBMCs from the stem cell graft donor, taken from the stem cell graft. The V call is TRBV10-3, the J call TRBJ2-3; D is perhaps TRBD1 or TRBD2 (5 bases each). The CDR3 DNA reads TGTGCCATCAGTGATCTTTGGGGCAGGGAGAAAGATACGCAGTATTTT. This codes for CAISDLWGREKDTQYF.